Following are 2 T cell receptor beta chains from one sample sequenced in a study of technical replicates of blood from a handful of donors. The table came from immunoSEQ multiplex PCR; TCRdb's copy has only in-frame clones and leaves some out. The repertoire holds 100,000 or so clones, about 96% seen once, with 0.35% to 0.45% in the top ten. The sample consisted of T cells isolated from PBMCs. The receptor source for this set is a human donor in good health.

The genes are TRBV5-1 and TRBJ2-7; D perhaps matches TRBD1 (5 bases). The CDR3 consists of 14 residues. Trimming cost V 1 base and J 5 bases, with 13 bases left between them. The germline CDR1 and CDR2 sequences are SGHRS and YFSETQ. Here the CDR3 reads CASSLRGLGNEQYF. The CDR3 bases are TGCGCCAGCAGCTTGAGGGGATTAGGGAACGAGCAGTACTTC.

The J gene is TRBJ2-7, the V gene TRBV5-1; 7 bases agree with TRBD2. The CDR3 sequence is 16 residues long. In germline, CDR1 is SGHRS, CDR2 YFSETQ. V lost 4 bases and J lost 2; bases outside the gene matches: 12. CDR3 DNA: TGCGCCAGCAGCCCTACTGCTAGCGGCCAGGCCTACGAGCAGTACTTC. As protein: CASSPTASGQAYEQYF.